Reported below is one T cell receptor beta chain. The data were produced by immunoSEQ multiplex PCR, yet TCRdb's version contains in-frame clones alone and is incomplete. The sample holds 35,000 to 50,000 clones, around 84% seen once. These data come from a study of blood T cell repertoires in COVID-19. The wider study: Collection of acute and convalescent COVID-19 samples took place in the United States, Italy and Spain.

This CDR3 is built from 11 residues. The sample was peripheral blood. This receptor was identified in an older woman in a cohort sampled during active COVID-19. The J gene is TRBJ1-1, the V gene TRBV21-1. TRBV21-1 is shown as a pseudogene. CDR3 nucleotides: TGTGCCACCCGGGGGGATGCGAGAGCTTTCTTT. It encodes CATRGDARAFF.